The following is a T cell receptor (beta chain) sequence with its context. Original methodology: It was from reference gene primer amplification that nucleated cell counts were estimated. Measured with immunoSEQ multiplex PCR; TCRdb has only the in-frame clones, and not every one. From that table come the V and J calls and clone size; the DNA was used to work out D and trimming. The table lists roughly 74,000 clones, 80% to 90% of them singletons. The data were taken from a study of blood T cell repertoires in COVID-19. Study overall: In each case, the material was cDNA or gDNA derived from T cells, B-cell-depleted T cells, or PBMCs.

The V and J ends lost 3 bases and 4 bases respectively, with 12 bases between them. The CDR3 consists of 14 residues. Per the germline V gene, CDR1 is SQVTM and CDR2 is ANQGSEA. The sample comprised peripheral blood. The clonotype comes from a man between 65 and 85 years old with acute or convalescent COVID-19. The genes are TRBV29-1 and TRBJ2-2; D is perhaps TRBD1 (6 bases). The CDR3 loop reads CSVEYRVGTGELFF. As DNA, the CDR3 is TGCAGCGTTGAGTACAGGGTCGGCACCGGGGAGCTGTTTTTT.